The 26 T cell receptor beta chains reported below all come from one sample, sequenced in a study of T cells after posttransplantation cyclophosphamide. The protocol was immunoSEQ multiplex PCR, while the TCRdb copy is restricted to in-frame clones and leaves out a portion. The sample yields about 7,700 clones, without any singletons. Treatment was busulfan-fludarabine conditioning, a marrow graft, and cyclophosphamide on days +3 and +4. Sequencing used PBMCs, obtained after allogeneic stem cell transplant with posttransplant cyclophosphamide. These receptor sequences come from a female patient aged 50-60 years who received an allogeneic stem cell transplant from an unrelated donor, was CMV-positive, and had acute GVHD only. Some T cells could come from the graft donor.

This clone was recorded at least ten times. The chain uses TRBV18 and TRBJ1-1, with 11 bases fitting TRBD1. The germline CDR1 and CDR2 sequences are KGHSH and LQKENI. The CDR3 is 15 residues long. Losses at the gene ends were 3 bases for V and 7 bases for J; bases not matched to a gene: 7. In DNA form, the CDR3 reads TGTGCCAGCTCACCCACGGACAGGGGGCCCCTTGAAGCTTTCTTT. Translated, it gives CASSPTDRGPLEAFF.

Many counts were recorded for this clone. The chain links TRBV7-3 to TRBJ2-7, with 8 bases that match TRBD2. V trimming: 0 bases; J trimming: 7 bases; junction bases outside the gene matches: 11. The CDR3 covers 16 residues. CDR1 is SGHTA and CDR2 is FQGTGA in the germline V gene. In DNA form, the CDR3 reads TGTGCCAGCAGCTTAACGCCTACTAGCGGCCTTGGTGAGCAGTACTTC. This codes for CASSLTPTSGLGEQYF.

This clone was counted ten times or more. The V and J genes are TRBV4-2 and TRBJ2-3; 8 bases are a match to TRBD1. J lost 5 bases, V lost 5 bases, and 12 bases had no gene match. Germline-derived CDR1 and CDR2 are LGHNA and YNFKEQ. CDR3 length: 16 residues. CDR3 protein: CASSEVVSRGRDTQYF. The CDR3 nucleotides are TGTGCCAGCAGCGAAGTAGTATCCAGGGGGCGAGATACGCAGTATTTT.

This clone was recorded at least ten times. The gene calls are TRBV5-4 and TRBJ1-2, with TRBD1 identical over 7 bases. The CDR3 totals 14 residues. Germline loops: CDR1 SGHNT, CDR2 YYREEE (reference sequence). The J segment lost 3 bases and the V segment lost 0 bases, leaving 2 bases of the junction unmatched. The CDR3 region has the DNA TGTGCCAGCAGCTTGGGGCAGGGGGACTATGGCTACACCTTC. It specifies CASSLGQGDYGYTF.

This clone was detected many times. For the CDR3, the DNA is TGTGCCAGCACCGCCGCCCCGGGACAGGGAAGCTACGAGCAGTACTTC. Protein: CASTAAPGQGSYEQYF. The rearrangement joins TRBV11-1 to TRBJ2-7, with 9 bases identical to TRBD1. The CDR3 length is 16 residues. Per the germline V gene, CDR1 is SGHAT and CDR2 is FQDESV (reference sequence). The V segment lost 7 bases and the J segment 3 bases; nucleotides outside the gene matches: 13.

This clone was counted ten times or more. The V call is TRBV2, the J call TRBJ2-7; perhaps TRBD1 as D (6 bases). Trimming pared 6 bases from V and 5 bases from J, leaving 14 bases between. The germline CDR1 and CDR2 sequences are SNHLY and FYNNEI. The CDR3 runs 13 residues. Here the CDR3 reads CASSGPGANEQYF. Here the CDR3 DNA reads TGTGCCAGCAGCGGTCCAGGGGCGAACGAGCAGTACTTC.

This clone showed up many times. The V call is TRBV7-3, the J call TRBJ2-3, with D unclear. The germline gives CDR1 SGHTA, CDR2 FQGTGA. V lost 1 base and J lost 0, with 8 bases in between. The CDR3 is 15 residues long. The CDR3 here is CASSLNVASTDTQYF. CDR3 coding DNA: TGTGCCAGCAGCTTAAACGTGGCTAGCACAGATACGCAGTATTTT.

The table lists this clone with many counts. The J gene is TRBJ2-2, the V gene TRBV5-4, with 9 positions matching TRBD1. From germline, CDR1 is SGHNT and CDR2 YYREEE (reference sequence). This CDR3 is built from 15 residues. The trim removed 1 base at V and 6 bases at J, leaving 4 bases unmatched. CDR3: CASSLNRGQPGELFF. Here the CDR3 DNA reads TGTGCCAGCAGCTTGAACAGGGGGCAACCCGGGGAGCTGTTTTTT.

This clone was recorded many times. V usage is TRBV28 and J usage is TRBJ2-7; D perhaps matches TRBD2 (5 bases). The V gene lost 4 bases and the J gene lost 0 bases, with 16 bases spanning the gap. The CDR3 spans 16 residues. Germline V gives CDR1 MDHEN, CDR2 SYDVKM. The CDR3 nucleotides read TGTGCCAGCAGTTCAAAATCCCGGGGTCTCTCCTACGAGCAGTACTTC. Protein sequence: CASSSKSRGLSYEQYF. The full variable domain, rest sourced from reference TRBV28 and TRBJ2-7, is DVKVTQSSRYLVKRTGEKVFLECVQDMDHENMFWYRQDPGLGLRLIYFSYDVKMKEKGDIPEGYSVSREKKERFSLILESASTNQTSMYLCASSSKSRGLSYEQYFGPGTRLTVT.

This clone was seen many times. The chain carries TRBV5-5 and TRBJ2-5, with D perhaps TRBD1 (6 bases). Germline CDR1 SGHKS, CDR2 YYEKEE (reference sequence). V shed 4 bases and J shed 2 bases, with 9 bases lying between them. The CDR3 sequence is 13 residues long. The CDR3 DNA is TGTGCCAGCAGCCCCGGGACACAAGAGACCCAGTACTTC. Translated: CASSPGTQETQYF. The whole variable domain, filled in from reference TRBV5-5 and TRBJ2-5, reads DAGVTQSPTHLIKTRGQQVTLRCSPISGHKSVSWYQQVLGQGPQFIFQYYEKEERGRGNFPDRFSARQFPNYSSELNVNALLLGDSALYLCASSPGTQETQYFGPGTRLLVL.

By sample fraction, this clone is medium-sized. The genes are TRBV13 and TRBJ2-4, with D perhaps TRBD1 (6 bases). Germline CDR1 is PRHDT and CDR2 is FYEKMQ (reference sequence). The CDR3 extends over 20 amino acids. V was shortened by 3 bases and J by 1 base, with 25 bases between the two germline ends. In nucleotides, the CDR3 is TGTGCCAGCAGCTTCCGACCCGGGACAACCGAAGAGGGGGCCAAAAACATTCAGTACTTC. Its translation: CASSFRPGTTEEGAKNIQYF.

This clone is medium-sized within its sample. The genes are TRBV6-1 and TRBJ1-4; D is unclear. V was shortened by 3 bases and J by 4 bases, with 9 bases between the two germline ends. The CDR3 spans 14 residues. CDR1 is MNHNS and CDR2 is SASEGT in the germline V gene. Here the CDR3 reads CASSEEGLNEKLFF. DNA for the CDR3: TGTGCCAGCAGTGAGGAGGGCCTTAATGAAAAACTGTTTTTT.

This clone is termed medium-sized. The chain links TRBV27 to TRBJ1-1, with D uncertain. Trimming shortened V by 5 bases and J by 1 base, and 8 bases separated the two germline ends. Germline V lookup: CDR1 MNHEY, CDR2 SMNVEV (reference sequence). This CDR3 is built from 13 residues. CDR3 nucleotides: TGTGCCAGCAGTCGAAGAGGGAACACTGAAGCTTTCTTT. It specifies CASSRRGNTEAFF.

This clone has a count of ten or more. The chain carries TRBV15 and TRBJ2-7; 8 bases agree with TRBD1. The CDR3 contains 15 residues. Germline lookup yields CDR1 LNHNV and CDR2 YYDKDF (reference sequence). The J segment lost 0 bases and the V segment lost 3 bases, leaving 4 bases of the junction unmatched. The CDR3 bases are TGTGCCACCAGCAGCAGGGACAGGTCCTCCTACGAGCAGTACTTC. Translation: CATSSRDRSSYEQYF.

This clone was counted at least ten times. This sequence joins TRBV14 and TRBJ2-2, with D possibly TRBD2 on 7 matching bases. V lost 1 base and J lost 2, with 8 bases in between. This CDR3 region has 15 residues. Germline CDR1 and CDR2: SGHDN and FVKESK. The CDR3, as DNA: TGTGCCAGCAGCCAAGGCGGGGGCAACACCGGGGAGCTGTTTTTT. This gives the protein CASSQGGGNTGELFF.

This clone was counted at least ten times. V gene TRBV5-1 combines with J gene TRBJ2-5; TRBD1 is a possible D gene (5 bases). Germline CDR1 and CDR2: SGHRS and YFSETQ. Trimming stripped 1 base from V and 4 bases from J, with 5 bases between. The CDR3 length is 12 residues. Written as DNA, the CDR3 is TGCGCCAGCAGCTTGCAGGGAGAGACCCAGTACTTC. Its protein is CASSLQGETQYF.

This clone came up many times. V is TRBV30 and J is TRBJ2-1, with D hard to call. CDR3 length: 11 residues. With 2 bases removed from V and 9 bases from J, the gap between germline ends came to 8 bases. From germline, CDR1 is GTSNPN and CDR2 SVGIG (reference sequence). This CDR3 is CAWSPLVEQFF. In DNA form, the CDR3 reads TGTGCCTGGAGTCCACTCGTTGAGCAGTTCTTC.

There are many counts of this clone. V is TRBV18 and J is TRBJ2-1; 8 bases fit TRBD1. The V gene end was trimmed by 4 bases and the J gene end by 7 bases; junction bases not matched to a gene: 3. Per germline, CDR1 KGHSH and CDR2 LQKENI. The CDR3 runs 13 residues. CDR3 loop: CASSLQGENEQFF. The CDR3 region has the DNA TGTGCCAGCTCACTACAGGGGGAAAATGAGCAGTTCTTC.

This clone was recorded at least ten times. This chain connects TRBV18 to TRBJ2-5; 9 bases align to TRBD1. J gave up 7 bases and V 4 bases, and 1 base lay outside the gene matches. Germline-derived CDR1 and CDR2 are KGHSH and LQKENI. This CDR3 is 12 amino acids long. Here the CDR3 DNA reads TGTGCCAGCTCACGGGACAGGGTGACCCAGTACTTC. This codes for CASSRDRVTQYF.

The V gene is TRBV20-1, the J gene TRBJ2-7; 8 bases fit TRBD2. The CDR3 is 11 residues long. With 6 bases clipped from V and 3 bases from J, the junction kept 1 base outside the gene matches. CDR1 is DFQATT and CDR2 is SNEGSKA in the germline V gene (reference sequence). The chain's CDR3 is CSAGTSYEQYF. Here the CDR3 DNA reads TGCAGTGCCGGGACTAGCTACGAGCAGTACTTC.

This clone turned up a few times. The DNA for the CDR3 is TGCGCCAGCAGTCAAGGGACTAGCGGCGGGGAGACCCAGTACTTC. Translating gives CASSQGTSGGETQYF. The gene calls are TRBV5-1 and TRBJ2-5, with 11 bases aligning to TRBD2. V shed 5 bases, J shed 5 bases, and the junction held 8 bases outside the gene matches. Per germline, CDR1 SGHRS and CDR2 YFSETQ. The CDR3 is made up of 15 amino acids. The full variable domain, rest sourced from reference TRBV5-1 and TRBJ2-5, is KAGVTQTPRYLIKTRGQQVTLSCSPISGHRSVSWYQQTPGQGLQFLFEYFSETQRNKGNFPGRFSGRQFSNSRSEMNVSTLELGDSALYLCASSQGTSGGETQYFGPGTRLLVL.

This clone was seen many times. The V call is TRBV30, the J call TRBJ2-2; no firm D call. The V end was cut by 2 bases, the J end by 8 bases, with 18 bases between. Per germline, CDR1 GTSNPN and CDR2 SVGIG (reference sequence). The CDR3 runs 15 residues. CDR3 amino acids: CAWSLSLLSPGELFF. The CDR3, as DNA: TGTGCCTGGAGTCTGAGTCTTTTAAGCCCGGGGGAGCTGTTTTTT. The entire variable domain, with the rest obtained from reference TRBV30 and TRBJ2-2, is as follows: SQTIHQWPATLVQPVGSPLSLECTVEGTSNPNLYWYRQAAGRGLQLLFYSVGIGQISSEVPQNLSASRPQDRQFILSSKKLLLSDSGFYLCAWSLSLLSPGELFFGEGSRLTVL.

Many counts were recorded for this clone. The chain recombines TRBV28 with TRBJ1-2; 12 nucleotides align to TRBD1. Germline V gives CDR1 MDHEN, CDR2 SYDVKM. The CDR3 extends over 18 amino acids. V lost 3 bases, J lost 3 bases, and 11 bases stayed unmatched. The DNA of the CDR3 is TGTGCCAGCAGTTTCAGGGGGGGACAGGGGGCGGTGGACTATGGCTACACCTTC. The encoded protein is CASSFRGGQGAVDYGYTF.

The chain uses TRBV19 and TRBJ1-2, with D uncertain. The V end was cut by 6 bases, the J end by 3 bases, with 11 bases between. Germline V lookup: CDR1 LNHDA, CDR2 SQIVND (reference sequence). CDR3 size: 13 residues. DNA of the CDR3: TGTGCCAGTAGCGAAGAAAGAGACTATGGCTACACCTTC. Translation gives CASSEERDYGYTF.

Many counts were recorded for this clone. V usage is TRBV4-3 and J usage is TRBJ2-7, with D unresolved. The CDR3 runs 14 residues. V gave up 1 base and J gave up 1 base, with 8 bases separating them. Germline V gives CDR1 LGHNA, CDR2 YSLEER. The CDR3 DNA is TGCGCCAGCAGCCAAGCGACAAAATCCTACGAGCAGTACTTC. Its translation: CASSQATKSYEQYF.

The genes are TRBV11-2 and TRBJ2-7, with D uncertain. CDR1 SGHAT and CDR2 FQNNGV come from the germline V gene. Between the trimmed V and J ends, which lost 0 bases and 2 bases, there was a span of 8 bases. CDR3 length: 14 residues. The CDR3 DNA reads as TGTGCCAGCAGCTTAGAGGGCAGAGCCTACGAGCAGTACTTC. Protein sequence: CASSLEGRAYEQYF.